These 3 T cell receptor beta chains were sequenced from one sample in a study of PD-1 blockade in classical Hodgkin lymphoma. Every single patient, without exception, relapsed after autologous stem cell transplantation, and brentuximab vedotin exposure varied. Measured with immunoSEQ multiplex PCR; TCRdb has only the in-frame clones, and not every one. The sample shows tens of thousands of clones, 77% of them seen only once. Sequenced here: peripheral blood mononuclear cells (PBMCs), sampled before the second cycle of nivolumab. These receptors were collected from a human donor with classical Hodgkin lymphoma.

The chain carries TRBV6-5 and TRBJ2-4, with no clear D. The CDR3 extends over 13 amino acids. Germline assignment: CDR1 MNHEY and CDR2 SVGAGI. Trimming took 5 bases from V and 7 from J, leaving 12 bases between them. The CDR3: CASSEDGYNIQYF. In DNA, the CDR3 is TGTGCCAGCAGTGAAGACGGGTACAACATTCAGTACTTC.

This clone was picked up a small number of times. CDR3 nucleotide sequence: TGTGCCTGGAGTTCCGAGGGTGTCTATGGCTACACCTTC. This encodes CAWSSEGVYGYTF. This sequence joins TRBV30 and TRBJ1-2, with D unresolved. V shed 2 bases and J shed 4 bases, with 11 bases lying between them. Looked up from germline, CDR1 is GTSNPN and CDR2 is SVGIG (reference sequence). The CDR3 has 13 residues.

The chain joins TRBV4-1 to TRBJ1-1; no definite D call. The CDR3 totals 14 residues. V lost 4 bases and J 5 bases, leaving 14 bases between the germline ends. Germline CDR1 MGHRA, CDR2 YSYEKL. CDR3 in amino acids: CASSPTGQLTEAFF. CDR3 bases: TGCGCCAGCAGCCCCACTGGGCAGTTGACTGAAGCTTTCTTT.